This T cell receptor beta chain appears in the sequencing data of a study of blood T cell repertoires in COVID-19. At the level of the study: Italy, Spain and the United States were the sources of the convalescent and acute COVID-19 samples. Nucleic acid was either cDNA or gDNA, and it came from T cells, B-cell-depleted T cells, or PBMCs.

CDR1 and CDR2 (germline): SEHNR, FQNEAQ (reference sequence). V was pared by 5 bases and J by 8 bases, with 12 bases between. This CDR3 region has 12 residues. Study processing details: Amplifying reference gene primers gave estimates of nucleated cell counts. TCRdb keeps only in-frame clones here, not all; method: immunoSEQ multiplex PCR. V and J calls and clone size are those listed in that table; D and trimming were worked out from the DNA. The sample lists approximately 82,000 clones, 80% to 90% occurring once. This sequence was found in a human donor in a cohort sampled during active COVID-19. Sequencing used peripheral blood. The J gene is TRBJ1-2, the V gene TRBV7-9; TRBD1 is a possible D gene (6 bases). In nucleotides, the CDR3 is TGTGCCAGCAGCATAGACAGGAGAGGCTACACCTTC. It specifies CASSIDRRGYTF.